This TCR beta chain is from a study of human T cells and chemical hapten exposure. Study context: 2% DPC was applied to approximately 2 cm by approximately 2 cm of upper inner arm skin for sensitization. After 6 days, upper back 0.01% DPC patch tests were scored.

Stated time point: patch test 1, 2 weeks after DPC sensitization. Treatment described: therapeutic diphenylcyclopropenone sensitization with weekly scalp DPC. Patches went on only after blood had been drawn each time. This clonotype was detected ten times or more. TCRdb used MiXCR to reprocess the RACE reads, holding one entry per CDR3 protein. Among 180,000 or so distinct CDR3 sequences listed, about 14% were seen once. The receptor comes from a woman in her twenties or thirties with alopecia areata. Some clones in this sample may be carry-over from other donors' samples. The material sequenced was whole blood, taken in connection with sensitization to the hapten diphenylcyclopropenone (DPC).

The CDR3 spells CASSERGTAGDVNYGYTF. DNA of the CDR3: TGTGCCAGCAGTGAAAGGGGGACAGCCGGGGACGTTAACTATGGCTACACCTTC. The rearrangement links TRBV6-1 to TRBJ1-2, with 7 positions matching TRBD1. V lost 2 bases, J lost 1 base, and 13 bases stayed unmatched. Germline CDR1 is MNHNS and CDR2 is SASEGT. The CDR3 sequence is 18 residues long.